This T cell receptor (beta chain) came from a study of blood T cell repertoires in COVID-19. Turning to the study itself: From the United States, Italy and Spain came samples of acute and convalescent COVID-19. T cells, B-cell-depleted T cells, or PBMCs supplied cDNA or gDNA.

Germline loops: CDR1 SEHNR, CDR2 FQNEAQ (reference sequence). The ends were cut back, 2 bases at V and 2 bases at J, with 16 bases in the middle. The CDR3 loop spans 16 amino acids. Libraries were prepared by immunoSEQ multiplex PCR; TCRdb keeps only in-frame clonotypes and omits some of them. The sample includes approximately 150,000 clones, around 84% of them seen just once. The chain links TRBV7-9 to TRBJ2-7; D unclear. Sequencing was carried out using peripheral blood. The origin of this receptor is a woman of 80 years or more with acute or convalescent COVID-19. CDR3 loop: CASSLIPGTLTYEQYF. The CDR3 DNA reads TGTGCCAGCAGCTTAATCCCAGGTACCCTTACCTACGAGCAGTACTTC.